These T cell receptor beta chains were read from a single sample in a study of blood T cell repertoires in COVID-19. Assay used: immunoSEQ multiplex PCR; TCRdb lists only in-frame clones, some missing. This sample carries approximately 270,000 clones, 75% to 90% of them seen once, and the ten largest clones take about 4%. Sequenced material: PBMCs or T cells enriched from blood (not recorded which). These TCRs come from a woman aged 25 to 39 with acute COVID-19. CDR3s include the opening cysteine and the closing phenylalanine or tryptophan. Each record gives: clone size, V gene, D gene, J gene, CDR3 protein, CDR3 DNA. A D gene is named only where the DNA matches it firmly. Size values are once, few and many counts, or a class for expanded clones, and some rows have none.

>NA|TRBV18|NA|TRBJ1-2
CASSPLQGEGGYTF
TGTGCCAGCTCACCATTACAGGGTGAAGGTGGCTACACCTTC
>few|TRBV20-1|TRBD2|TRBJ2-7
CSASVSSGRILVEQYF
TGCAGTGCTAGTGTTTCTAGCGGGAGAATTTTGGTCGAGCAGTACTTC
>NA|TRBV19|TRBD1|TRBJ1-1
CASSMGQTYTEAFF
TGTGCCAGTAGTATGGGACAGACCTACACTGAAGCTTTCTTT
>NA|TRBV10-3|TRBD2|TRBJ2-7
CAISALKSGDSYEQYF
TGTGCCATCAGTGCTTTAAAAAGCGGGGACTCCTACGAGCAGTACTTC
>NA|TRBV6-5|NA|TRBJ2-7
CASSPDNSYEQYF
TGTGCCAGCAGTCCGGACAACTCCTACGAGCAGTACTTC
>NA|TRBV3-1/TRBV3-2|TRBD1|TRBJ1-6
CASSQQQGARSPLHF
TGTGCCAGCAGCCAACAACAGGGGGCGCGCTCACCCCTCCACTTT
>NA|TRBV6-5|TRBD1|TRBJ2-7
CASSTPGQGAYEQYF
TGTGCCAGCAGCACCCCGGGACAGGGGGCGTACGAGCAGTACTTC
>once|TRBV12-3/TRBV12-4|TRBD1|TRBJ1-2
CASSTTGNYGYTF
TGTGCCAGCAGCACGACAGGGAACTATGGCTACACCTTC
>NA|TRBV5-4|TRBD2|TRBJ2-3
CASSLTSGRVADTQYF
TGTGCCAGCAGCCTGACTAGCGGGAGAGTTGCAGATACGCAGTATTTT
>NA|TRBV18|TRBD2|TRBJ2-3
CASSPRTSGEVGDTQYF
TGTGCCAGCTCACCTCGGACTAGCGGGGAGGTCGGAGATACGCAGTATTTT
>NA|TRBV4-1|NA|TRBJ2-1
CASSQDSLASEQFF
TGCGCCAGCAGCCAAGATTCCCTAGCGTCTGAGCAGTTCTTC
>NA|TRBV7-6|NA|TRBJ1-5
CASSLGTYGDQPQHF
TGTGCCAGCAGCTTAGGGACATACGGTGATCAGCCCCAGCATTTT
>NA|TRBV6-2/TRBV6-3|NA|TRBJ1-5
CASSYGGRGVEGAYQPQHF
TGTGCCAGCAGTTACGGCGGGCGGGGAGTTGAAGGGGCCTATCAGCCCCAGCATTTT
>NA|TRBV3-1/TRBV3-2|NA|TRBJ1-2
CASSQGSGIYGYTF
TGTGCCAGCAGCCAAGGTTCAGGGATCTATGGCTACACCTTC
>NA|TRBV28|TRBD1|TRBJ2-7
CASSSLGDRGLPGEQYF
TGTGCCAGCAGTTCATTAGGGGACAGGGGGCTCCCTGGCGAGCAGTACTTC
>NA|TRBV28|TRBD2|TRBJ2-1
CASTIAGDGNEQFF
TGTGCCAGCACCATAGCGGGAGACGGCAATGAGCAGTTCTTC
>once|TRBV15|TRBD2|TRBJ2-1
CATSRESTKREGFYNEQFF
TGTGCCACCAGCAGAGAGAGTACGAAGCGGGAGGGGTTCTACAATGAGCAGTTCTTC
>NA|TRBV7-8|TRBD2|TRBJ2-1
CASSLGVPGLAGYNEQFF
TGTGCCAGCAGCTTAGGGGTACCGGGACTAGCGGGCTACAATGAGCAGTTCTTC
>NA|TRBV6-1|TRBD2|TRBJ2-7
CASSERGGTSGRSLYEQYF
TGTGCCAGCAGTGAAAGGGGGGGGACTAGCGGGAGGAGTCTCTACGAGCAGTACTTC
>NA|TRBV7-3|TRBD1|TRBJ2-7
CASSPTGSSTEQYF
TGTGCCAGCAGCCCGACAGGGTCATCGACCGAGCAGTACTTC
>NA|TRBV6-1|NA|TRBJ1-2
CASSDQGNYGYTF
TGTGCCAGCAGTGATCAGGGAAACTATGGCTACACCTTC
>NA|TRBV19|TRBD2|TRBJ2-7
CASSGTSGGGKYEQYF
TGTGCCAGTAGCGGAACTAGCGGCGGAGGTAAATACGAGCAGTACTTC
>NA|TRBV20-1|NA|TRBJ1-1
CSAPGVPEAFF
TGCAGTGCTCCAGGGGTCCCTGAAGCTTTCTTT
>NA|TRBV4-3|NA|TRBJ2-3
CASSQEDQGSADTQYF
TGCGCCAGCAGCCAAGAAGACCAGGGGAGCGCAGATACGCAGTATTTT
>NA|TRBV4-1|NA|TRBJ2-2
CASSQDRSSTGELFF
TGCGCCAGCAGCCAAGATAGGAGTAGCACCGGGGAGCTGTTTTTT